The 30 T cell receptor beta chains below come from one sample, sequenced in a study of cytomegalovirus exposure and HLA in healthy donors. The PCR employed 60 Vbeta primers together with 13 Jbeta primers. This table comes from immunoSEQ multiplex PCR, and its TCRdb copy is limited to in-frame clones, with some not included. The sample has about 100,000 clones; around 9.1% are singletons. Source material: PBMCs. The receptors were gathered from a man aged 40-50 years in good health and CMV-seropositive.

J is TRBJ2-1 and V is TRBV19; TRBD2 matches 9 bases. Germline V gives CDR1 LNHDA, CDR2 SQIVND (reference sequence). This CDR3 is built from 16 residues. The V segment lost 4 bases and the J segment 0 bases; nucleotides outside the gene matches: 4. The CDR3: CASSKSTSGSYNEQFF. The CDR3 DNA reads TGTGCCAGTAGTAAATCGACTAGCGGCTCCTACAATGAGCAGTTCTTC.

This clone was counted a few times. This chain uses TRBV5-1 with TRBJ2-1; tentative D call: TRBD2 (5 bases). In germline, CDR1 is SGHRS, CDR2 YFSETQ. The CDR3 contains 15 residues. With 2 bases removed from V and 3 bases from J, the gap between germline ends came to 12 bases. In DNA, the CDR3 is TGCGCCAGCAGCTTCGAACCGGGGATCTACAATGAGCAGTTCTTC. Protein product: CASSFEPGIYNEQFF.

This clone was detected a few times. This sequence joins TRBV13 and TRBJ2-7, with 13 nucleotides matching TRBD2. CDR1 and CDR2 (germline): PRHDT, FYEKMQ (reference sequence). CDR3 length equals 15 residues. V was clipped by 5 bases and J by 6 bases; unmatched bases: 7. The CDR3 region is CASSLPRTSGSEQYF. In DNA, the CDR3 is TGTGCCAGCAGCCTCCCCCGGACTAGCGGGAGCGAGCAGTACTTC.

This clone was detected only a few times. The CDR3 DNA reads as TGTGCCAGCAGTCCTGGGACTAGCGGGAGGCTCAATGAGCAGTTCTTC. As protein: CASSPGTSGRLNEQFF. The rearrangement uses TRBV27 and TRBJ2-1, with 15 bases aligning to TRBD2. CDR3 length equals 16 residues. CDR1 is MNHEY, CDR2 SMNVEV, per germline (reference sequence). The trim removed 5 bases at V and 6 bases at J, leaving 5 bases unmatched.

The gene calls are TRBV7-9 and TRBJ1-2, with 7 bases identical to TRBD1. This CDR3 has 16 residues. Germline CDR1 SEHNR, CDR2 FQNEAQ (reference sequence). V shed 3 bases, J shed 2 bases, and the junction held 9 bases outside the gene matches. CDR3 nucleotide sequence: TGTGCCAGCAGCTTGGATCGGGACAGAAAAAACTATGGCTACACCTTC. Its translation: CASSLDRDRKNYGYTF.

The sample holds a few counts of this clone. V is TRBV5-1 and J is TRBJ2-1; 13 bases align to TRBD2. The CDR3 runs to 14 residues. The V segment lost 7 bases and the J segment 8 bases; nucleotides outside the gene matches: 6. Germline lookup yields CDR1 SGHRS and CDR2 YFSETQ. CDR3 in amino acids: CASGRTSGSDEQFF. The CDR3 coding sequence is TGCGCCAGCGGTAGGACTAGCGGGAGTGATGAGCAGTTCTTC.

This clone was recorded a few times. The chain couples TRBV30 to TRBJ1-4; D gene uncertain. V was cut by 3 bases and J by 7 bases, with 3 bases left in between. CDR3 length equals 10 residues. Looked up from germline, CDR1 is GTSNPN and CDR2 is SVGIG (reference sequence). For the CDR3, the DNA is TGTGCCTGGAGGAGTGAAAAACTGTTTTTT. It yields the protein CAWRSEKLFF.

This clone was found a few times. This chain connects TRBV9 to TRBJ2-2; TRBD1 agrees at 8 bases. V lost 3 bases, J lost 6 bases, and 7 bases stayed unmatched. Looked up from germline, CDR1 is SGDLS and CDR2 is YYNGEE. This CDR3 contains 15 residues. CDR3 residues: CASSGGTGLSGELFF. CDR3 in DNA: TGTGCCAGCAGCGGCGGGACAGGACTTTCCGGGGAGCTGTTTTTT.

This clone occurred a few times. This sequence joins TRBV7-2 and TRBJ1-2; the match to TRBD1 covers 9 bases. Germline CDR1 is SGHTA and CDR2 is FQGNSA. J was trimmed by 7 bases and V by 5 bases; bases with no gene match: 8. The CDR3 runs 14 residues. This chain's CDR3 is CASSRRGQGGGYTF. The DNA for the CDR3 is TGTGCCAGCAGCCGACGGGGACAGGGTGGTGGCTACACCTTC.

The sample holds a few counts of this clone. This chain uses TRBV9 with TRBJ2-3, with D possibly matching TRBD2 (6 bases). The CDR3 extends over 17 amino acids. Germline CDR1 and CDR2: SGDLS and YYNGEE. V lost 4 bases and J 8 bases, leaving 26 bases between the germline ends. The CDR3 nucleotides read TGTGCCAGCAGCCCGGAGGGTACGAGGTCGGTATCGGGTACGCAGTATTTT. Its translation: CASSPEGTRSVSGTQYF.

J is TRBJ2-2 and V is TRBV28; 11 nucleotides agree with TRBD2. V lost 2 bases to trimming and J lost 6 bases; unmatched junction nucleotides: 5. The CDR3 covers 16 residues. Looked up from germline, CDR1 is MDHEN and CDR2 is SYDVKM. The CDR3 bases are TGTGCCAGCAGTTTAGGTGCACTAGCGGGGGCCGGGGAGCTGTTTTTT. This sequence encodes CASSLGALAGAGELFF. The full variable domain, rest sourced from reference TRBV28 and TRBJ2-2, is DVKVTQSSRYLVKRTGEKVFLECVQDMDHENMFWYRQDPGLGLRLIYFSYDVKMKEKGDIPEGYSVSREKKERFSLILESASTNQTSMYLCASSLGALAGAGELFFGEGSRLTVL.

This clone was counted only a few times. The V gene is TRBV7-6, the J gene TRBJ2-1; 8 positions agree with TRBD2. Germline loops: CDR1 SGHVS, CDR2 FNYEAQ. The V segment lost 3 bases and the J segment 9 bases; nucleotides outside the gene matches: 4. There are 13 residues in the CDR3. For the CDR3, the DNA is TGTGCCAGCAGCTTTACGGGGGGGGGTGAGCAGTTCTTC. Amino acid sequence: CASSFTGGGEQFF.

This clone was detected a few times. The chain uses TRBV7-8 and TRBJ1-4, with D hard to call. CDR3 length equals 14 residues. Germline V CDR1 and CDR2: SGHVS, FQNEAQ. Deletions cut 2 bases from V and 6 bases from J, with 10 bases between. CDR3 region: CASSLTGGYEKLFF. CDR3 coding DNA: TGTGCCAGCAGCTTAACGGGAGGGTATGAAAAACTGTTTTTT.

The chain is built from TRBV11-3 and TRBJ2-7; weak D call: TRBD1 (6 bases). With 5 bases removed from V and 2 bases from J, the gap between germline ends came to 13 bases. The germline gives CDR1 SGHNT, CDR2 YENEEA. The CDR3 totals 14 residues. CDR3 nucleotide sequence: TGTGCCAGCAGCGATCGACAGGAGCCCTACGAGCAGTACTTC. Amino acid sequence: CASSDRQEPYEQYF.

This sequence joins TRBV5-4 and TRBJ2-5; 7 positions agree with TRBD1. Germline CDR1 is SGHNT and CDR2 is YYREEE (reference sequence). The V and J ends lost 4 bases and 4 bases, in that order; junction bases with no gene match: 7. CDR3 size: 14 residues. CDR3 in DNA: TGTGCCAGCAGCCTGGGCCGGGACAGAGAGACCCAGTACTTC. Translated, it gives CASSLGRDRETQYF.

This clone was found a few times. V usage is TRBV27 and J usage is TRBJ2-1, with 13 bases that match TRBD2. Germline CDR1 reads MNHEY; CDR2 reads SMNVEV (reference sequence). This CDR3 region has 15 residues. The V gene end was trimmed by 10 bases and the J gene end by 12 bases; junction bases not matched to a gene: 15. CDR3 sequence (DNA): TGTGCCACCTTAGAAACTAGCGGGAGGGCCCGGGCGCAGTTCTTC. Translated: CATLETSGRARAQFF.

This clone was found a few times. The J gene is TRBJ2-7, the V gene TRBV30; 15 positions agree with TRBD2. The CDR3 runs 19 residues. CDR1 and CDR2 from the germline V gene are GTSNPN and SVGIG (reference sequence). Unmatched junction bases numbered 20, after V lost 2 bases and J lost 9 bases. As DNA, the CDR3 is TGTGCCTGGAGTACCCCCGGGACTAGCGGGAGGTCCCCTATCGCGGGGCAGTACTTC. Residues: CAWSTPGTSGRSPIAGQYF.

This clone was seen a few times. This sequence joins TRBV6-5 and TRBJ1-4; tentatively, D is TRBD1 (5 bases). The CDR3 consists of 14 residues. V was shortened by 6 bases and J by 0 bases, with 8 bases between the two germline ends. Germline CDR1 is MNHEY and CDR2 is SVGAGI. In nucleotides, the CDR3 is TGTGCCAGCAGGGAGACAGCAACTAATGAAAAACTGTTTTTT. It translates to CASRETATNEKLFF.

This rearrangement joins TRBV7-8 to TRBJ2-2; 9 bases match TRBD2. The CDR3 totals 15 residues. V was clipped by 11 bases and J by 2 bases; unmatched bases: 9. Germline CDR1 SGHVS, CDR2 FQNEAQ. CDR3 sequence: CAQTHSGRNTGELFF. CDR3 DNA: TGTGCCCAGACCCATAGCGGGAGAAACACCGGGGAGCTGTTTTTT.

J is TRBJ2-3 and V is TRBV29-1, with 7 bases that match TRBD2. Germline loops: CDR1 SQVTM, CDR2 ANQGSEA. The CDR3 consists of 14 residues. J lost 2 bases, V lost 4 bases, and 6 bases had no gene match. The DNA for the CDR3 is TGCAGCGTTGCAAGCGGGGCCTTCACAGATACGCAGTATTTT. Translating it yields CSVASGAFTDTQYF.

This chain uses TRBV5-6 with TRBJ2-7, with D possibly TRBD1 on 5 matching bases. Trimming removed 4 bases from V and 4 bases from J, with 18 bases in between. The CDR3 covers 15 residues. Germline CDR1 SGHDT, CDR2 YYEEEE. The chain's CDR3 is CASSKSLGKGYEQYF. In DNA form, the CDR3 reads TGTGCCAGCAGCAAAAGCTTGGGAAAGGGGTACGAGCAGTACTTC.

This clone was detected a few times. J is TRBJ1-5 and V is TRBV7-9; 8 bases are shared with TRBD1. Germline CDR1 SEHNR, CDR2 FQNEAQ (reference sequence). V gave up 4 bases and J gave up 2 bases; unmatched junction bases: 7. The CDR3 sequence is 16 residues long. CDR3 nucleotide sequence: TGTGCCAGCAGCTCAGGACAGGGTTTGGGCAATCAGCCCCAGCATTTT. It translates to CASSSGQGLGNQPQHF.

CDR3 residues: CASSLDPSGRYEQYF. The CDR3 nucleotides read TGTGCCAGCAGCTTAGATCCTAGCGGGAGGTACGAGCAGTACTTC. This sequence joins TRBV7-2 and TRBJ2-7; TRBD2 matches at 11 bases. This CDR3 is built from 15 residues. Unmatched junction bases numbered 3, after V lost 1 base and J lost 4 bases. CDR1 is SGHTA, CDR2 FQGNSA, per germline.

This clone was seen only a few times. This chain uses TRBV5-6 with TRBJ2-7, with TRBD1 as a possible D gene (6 bases). CDR1 and CDR2 (germline): SGHDT, YYEEEE. The CDR3 has 14 residues. Trimming took 4 bases from V and 1 from J, leaving 12 bases between them. CDR3 in DNA: TGTGCCAGCAGCCAAGGACAGACGTCCTACGAGCAGTACTTC. Residues: CASSQGQTSYEQYF.

This clone was counted a few times. The chain couples TRBV28 to TRBJ2-6; tentative D call: TRBD1 (6 bases). Germline CDR1 MDHEN, CDR2 SYDVKM. The CDR3 is 15 residues long. The ends were cut back, 6 bases at V and 4 bases at J, with 13 bases in the middle. CDR3 DNA sequence: TGTGCCAGCAGCCCAGGGGTTTACGGGGCCAACGTCCTGACTTTC. Translation gives CASSPGVYGANVLTF.

This chain uses TRBV7-2 with TRBJ2-7; D is undetermined. CDR3 length equals 11 residues. Germline values: CDR1 SGHTA, CDR2 FQGNSA. V was pared by 1 base and J by 6 bases, with 4 bases between. DNA for the CDR3: TGTGCCAGCAGCTTAGTGGCCGAGCAGTACTTC. Amino acid sequence: CASSLVAEQYF.

J is TRBJ1-1 and V is TRBV10-3; 10 bases are shared with TRBD1. This CDR3 is built from 14 residues. The ends lost 0 bases at V and 10 bases at J; junction bases unmatched: 5. Germline CDR1 reads ENHRY; CDR2 reads SYGVKD. The CDR3 loop is CAISESRDRGSAFF. In DNA, the CDR3 is TGTGCCATCAGTGAGTCCCGGGACAGGGGTTCAGCTTTCTTT.

A few counts support this clone. The chain employs TRBV20-1 and TRBJ2-7, with TRBD2 matching 8 bases. Germline-derived CDR1 and CDR2 are DFQATT and SNEGSKA (reference sequence). This CDR3 has 11 amino acids. Trimming took 7 bases from V and 5 from J; bases not matched to a gene: 4. CDR3 protein: CSGLAKHEQYF. CDR3 nucleotide sequence: TGCAGTGGACTAGCGAAGCACGAGCAGTACTTC.

This clone was seen a few times. The J gene is TRBJ2-3, the V gene TRBV28; 12 nucleotides line up with TRBD2. This CDR3 region has 16 residues. The V and J ends lost 5 bases and 4 bases, in that order; junction bases with no gene match: 7. The germline V gene encodes CDR1 MDHEN and CDR2 SYDVKM. In nucleotides, the CDR3 is TGTGCCAGCAGTGGTACTAGCGGGAGGATGGCAGATACGCAGTATTTT. Translated, it gives CASSGTSGRMADTQYF.

This clone was counted only a few times. This chain connects TRBV10-3 to TRBJ1-3, with a weak D call TRBD1 (6 bases). CDR1 is ENHRY, CDR2 SYGVKD, per germline. V was clipped by 3 bases and J by 8 bases, with 11 bases between them. The CDR3 consists of 13 residues. CDR3 bases: TGTGCCATCAGTGATGGGGGCTCGGACACCATATATTTT. Translated: CAISDGGSDTIYF.